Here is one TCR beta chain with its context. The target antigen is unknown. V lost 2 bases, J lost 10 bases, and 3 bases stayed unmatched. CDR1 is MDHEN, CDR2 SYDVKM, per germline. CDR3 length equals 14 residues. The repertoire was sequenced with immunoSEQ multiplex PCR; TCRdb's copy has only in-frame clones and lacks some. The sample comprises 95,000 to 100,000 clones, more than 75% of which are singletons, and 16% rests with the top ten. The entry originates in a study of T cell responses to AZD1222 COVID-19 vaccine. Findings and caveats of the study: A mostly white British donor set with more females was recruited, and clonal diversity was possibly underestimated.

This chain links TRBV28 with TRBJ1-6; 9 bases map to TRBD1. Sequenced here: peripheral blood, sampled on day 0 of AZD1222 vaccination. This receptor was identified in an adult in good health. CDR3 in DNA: TGTGCCAGCAGTTTAGACAGGGGGGGCTCACCCCTCCACTTT. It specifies CASSLDRGGSPLHF.